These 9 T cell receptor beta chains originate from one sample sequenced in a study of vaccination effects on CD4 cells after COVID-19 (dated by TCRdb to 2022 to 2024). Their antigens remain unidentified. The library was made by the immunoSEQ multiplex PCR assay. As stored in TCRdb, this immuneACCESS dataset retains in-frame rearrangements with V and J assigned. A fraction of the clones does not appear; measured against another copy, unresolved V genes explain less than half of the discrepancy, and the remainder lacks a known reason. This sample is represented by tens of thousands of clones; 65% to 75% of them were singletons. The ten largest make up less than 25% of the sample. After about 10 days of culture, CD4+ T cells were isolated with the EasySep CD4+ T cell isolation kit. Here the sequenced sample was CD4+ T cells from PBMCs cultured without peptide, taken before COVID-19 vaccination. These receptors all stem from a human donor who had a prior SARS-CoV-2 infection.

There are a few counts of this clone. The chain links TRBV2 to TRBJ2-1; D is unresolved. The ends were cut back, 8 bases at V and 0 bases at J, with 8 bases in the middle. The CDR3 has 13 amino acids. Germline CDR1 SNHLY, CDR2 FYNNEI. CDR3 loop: CASELASYNEQFF. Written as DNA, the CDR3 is TGTGCCAGCGAGTTGGCCTCCTACAATGAGCAGTTCTTC. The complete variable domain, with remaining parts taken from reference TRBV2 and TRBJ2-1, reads EPEVTQTPSHQVTQMGQEVILRCVPISNHLYFYWYRQILGQKVEFLVSFYNNEISEKSEIFDDQFSVERPDGSNFTLKIRSTKLEDSAMYFCASELASYNEQFFGPGTRLTVL.

The CDR3 loop is CASSQDRLAGVDNEQFF. CDR3 DNA: TGTGCCAGCAGCCAAGATAGGCTAGCGGGAGTGGACAATGAGCAGTTCTTC. The chain couples TRBV3-1 (or the pseudogene TRBV3-2) to TRBJ2-1, with 10 nucleotides matching TRBD2. The CDR3 length is 17 residues. Losses at the gene ends were 0 bases for V and 5 bases for J; bases not matched to a gene: 7. CDR1 LGHDT and CDR2 YNNKEL come from the germline V gene (reference sequence).

The CDR3 protein is CASSLVLAADTQYF. In DNA form, the CDR3 reads TGTGCCAGCAGCTTAGTGCTAGCGGCAGATACGCAGTATTTT. V gene TRBV11-2 combines with J gene TRBJ2-3; 7 nucleotides align to TRBD2. The germline V gene encodes CDR1 SGHAT and CDR2 FQNNGV. The J segment lost 4 bases and the V segment lost 1 base, leaving 2 bases of the junction unmatched. The CDR3 is 14 amino acids.

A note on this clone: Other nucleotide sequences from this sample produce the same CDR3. CDR3 sequence reads: CASSPPGRSGELFF. The CDR3 DNA reads as TGTGCCAGCTCACCACCGGGTCGCTCCGGGGAGCTGTTTTTT. The chain couples TRBV18 to TRBJ2-2; D not certain. Deletions cut 0 bases from V and 6 bases from J, with 8 bases between. Germline CDR1 KGHSH, CDR2 LQKENI. This CDR3 is 14 amino acids long.

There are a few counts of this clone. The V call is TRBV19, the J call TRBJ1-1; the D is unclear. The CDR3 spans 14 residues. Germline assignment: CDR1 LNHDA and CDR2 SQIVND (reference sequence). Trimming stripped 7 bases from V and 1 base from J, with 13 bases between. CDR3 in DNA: TGTGCCAGTACTCCCGGTCCGGAGAACACTGAAGCTTTCTTT. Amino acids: CASTPGPENTEAFF.

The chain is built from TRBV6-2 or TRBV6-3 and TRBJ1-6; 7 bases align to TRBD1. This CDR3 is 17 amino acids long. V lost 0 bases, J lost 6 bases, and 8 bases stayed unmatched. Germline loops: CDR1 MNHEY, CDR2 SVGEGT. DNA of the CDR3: TGTGCCAGCAGTTACTCGATAACAGGGGTACCTAATTCACCCCTCCACTTT. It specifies CASSYSITGVPNSPLHF.

The CDR3 sequence is CASSKESRTPLYYEQYF. The CDR3 bases are TGTGCCAGCAGCAAAGAGAGCAGGACACCACTTTACTACGAGCAGTACTTC. The genes are TRBV21-1 and TRBJ2-7; TRBD1 is the table's D call, not checked against the DNA. TRBV21-1 is a known pseudogene. CDR3 size: 17 residues.

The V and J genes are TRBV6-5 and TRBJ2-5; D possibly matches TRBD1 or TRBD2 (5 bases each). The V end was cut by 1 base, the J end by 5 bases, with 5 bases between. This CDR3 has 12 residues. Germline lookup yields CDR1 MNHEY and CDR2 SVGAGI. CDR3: CASSYWGETQYF. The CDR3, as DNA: TGTGCCAGCAGTTACTGGGGGGAGACCCAGTACTTC.

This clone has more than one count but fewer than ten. This chain's CDR3 is CASSQERSYGEKLFF. The DNA for the CDR3 is TGCGCCAGCAGCCAAGAGCGGAGCTACGGCGAAAAACTGTTTTTT. J is TRBJ1-4 and V is TRBV4-3, with no clear D. This CDR3 has 15 residues. The germline CDR1 and CDR2 sequences are LGHNA and YSLEER. The ends were cut back, 0 bases at V and 8 bases at J, with 13 bases in the middle.